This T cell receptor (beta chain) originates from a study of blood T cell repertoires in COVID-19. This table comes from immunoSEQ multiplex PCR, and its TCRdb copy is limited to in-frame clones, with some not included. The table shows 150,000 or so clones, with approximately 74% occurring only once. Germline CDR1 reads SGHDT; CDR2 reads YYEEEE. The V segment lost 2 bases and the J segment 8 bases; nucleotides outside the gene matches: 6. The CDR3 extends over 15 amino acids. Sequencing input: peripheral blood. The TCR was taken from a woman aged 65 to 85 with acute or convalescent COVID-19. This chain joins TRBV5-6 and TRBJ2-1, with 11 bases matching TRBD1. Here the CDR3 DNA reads TGTGCCAGCAGCTTACTAGGGACAGGGGGGGATGAGCAGTTCTTC. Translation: CASSLLGTGGDEQFF.